Shown below are 22 T cell receptor beta chains from a single sample sequenced in a study of human T cells and chemical hapten exposure (dated by TCRdb to the early 2020s). Total RNA was isolated from unfractionated whole blood collected in Tempus Blood RNA tubes. Library generation was performed with 5' RACE. The instrument was an Illumina MiSeq. TCRdb redid the processing of the public reads, applying fastp at Q25 and MiXCR, and retained in-frame beta chains. Identical CDR3 proteins give one entry, which carries the most common genes and DNA. A total of 110,000 or so distinct CDR3 sequences appear in this sample, 15% to 20% of them only once. Together, the top ten hold approximately 3% of the sample. These receptors all stem from a human donor in good health.

J is TRBJ1-6 and V is TRBV12-3 or TRBV12-4, with unresolved D. This CDR3 comprises 15 residues. V shed 3 bases and J shed 7 bases, with 13 bases lying between them. Here the CDR3 reads CASSFLLGENSPLHF. CDR3 coding DNA: TGTGCCAGCAGTTTTCTCCTCGGGGAGAATTCACCCCTCCACTTT.

This clonotype was recorded a few times. The chain is built from TRBV6-6 and TRBJ2-1; 10 bases are a match to TRBD2. CDR1 and CDR2 from the germline V gene are MNHNY and SVGAGI (reference sequence). There are 16 residues in the CDR3. Unmatched junction bases numbered 6, after V lost 6 bases and J lost 1 base. The CDR3 loop is CASRGRLAGSYNEQFF. DNA for the CDR3: TGTGCCAGCAGGGGCAGACTAGCGGGTTCCTACAATGAGCAGTTCTTC.

The genes are TRBV6-5 and TRBJ2-7; 8 bases are shared with TRBD1. V lost 5 bases to trimming and J lost 1 base; unmatched junction nucleotides: 7. The CDR3 totals 15 residues. Germline assignment: CDR1 MNHEY and CDR2 SVGAGI. DNA for the CDR3: TGTGCCAGCAGTGTTTACCGGGACAGGTCCTACGAGCAGTACTTC. As protein: CASSVYRDRSYEQYF.

This rearrangement joins TRBV18 to TRBJ1-5; D may be TRBD1 (5 bases). In germline, CDR1 is KGHSH, CDR2 LQKENI. Trimming removed 1 base from V and 0 bases from J, with 10 bases in between. CDR3 length: 16 residues. The CDR3 here is CASSPQQVDSNQPQHF. The CDR3 coding sequence is TGTGCCAGCTCACCACAACAGGTCGATAGCAATCAGCCCCAGCATTTT.

The J gene is TRBJ2-3, the V gene TRBV6-5, with 10 bases aligning to TRBD2. The CDR3 consists of 16 residues. Trimming cost V 5 bases and J 2 bases; bases outside gene matches: 7. The V gene's germline CDR1 is MNHEY and CDR2 SVGAGI. CDR3 sequence reads: CASSGTSAKSTDTQYF. The DNA for the CDR3 is TGTGCCAGCAGTGGGACTAGCGCAAAATCCACAGATACGCAGTATTTT.

This rearrangement joins TRBV27 to TRBJ1-5, with D possibly matching TRBD1 (5 bases). This CDR3 comprises 13 residues. Per germline, CDR1 MNHEY and CDR2 SMNVEV (reference sequence). V dropped 4 bases and J dropped 6 bases, with 10 bases sitting between them. The CDR3 nucleotides are TGTGCCAGCAGTTCGTATGGGGGTCAGCCCCAGCATTTT. Translation: CASSSYGGQPQHF.

The chain is built from TRBV7-9 and TRBJ1-5, with no clear D. Trimming took 0 bases from V and 3 from J, leaving 3 bases between them. Per the germline V gene, CDR1 is SEHNR and CDR2 is FQNEAQ (reference sequence). This CDR3 has 13 residues. The CDR3 spells CASSLATNQPQHF. Here the CDR3 DNA reads TGTGCCAGCAGCTTAGCGACCAATCAGCCCCAGCATTTT.

This clonotype was seen just once. This sequence joins TRBV6-1 and TRBJ2-1; the match to TRBD2 covers 13 bases. This CDR3 comprises 14 residues. V shed 2 bases, J shed 14 bases, and the junction held 6 bases outside the gene matches. Germline values: CDR1 MNHNS, CDR2 SASEGT. CDR3 DNA sequence: TGTGCCAGCAGTGAATTGAGGACTAGCGGGAGAAAGTTCTTC. This codes for CASSELRTSGRKFF.

The rearrangement joins TRBV28 to TRBJ2-7; D is ambiguous. The length of the CDR3 is 12 residues. With 6 bases removed from V and 3 bases from J, the gap between germline ends came to 9 bases. Germline CDR1 and CDR2: MDHEN and SYDVKM. CDR3 coding DNA: TGTGCCAGCAGGCAACAATTCTACGAGCAGTACTTC. Translation: CASRQQFYEQYF.

CDR3 protein: CASSLLQGRGPTEAFF. CDR3 bases: TGTGCCAGCAGCTTACTTCAAGGCCGGGGCCCCACTGAAGCTTTCTTT. The chain recombines TRBV11-2 with TRBJ1-1, with D possibly being TRBD1 (5 bases). V gave up 2 bases and J gave up 4 bases, with 17 bases separating them. The germline V gene has CDR1 SGHAT and CDR2 FQNNGV. The CDR3 is 16 amino acids.

This clonotype has just a few counts. This chain links TRBV10-3 with TRBJ2-7; D is undetermined. Germline assignment: CDR1 ENHRY and CDR2 SYGVKD. V lost 3 bases, J lost 6 bases, and 18 bases lay in between. This CDR3 has 15 amino acids. DNA for the CDR3: TGTGCCATCAGTGATTCCCCCACTGGGATTGGCGAGCAGTACTTC. Protein sequence: CAISDSPTGIGEQYF.

This clonotype was counted once. The genes are TRBV6-5 and TRBJ2-3, with 10 nucleotides matching TRBD2. The J segment lost 11 bases and the V segment lost 0 bases, leaving 11 bases of the junction unmatched. The CDR3 contains 16 residues. In germline, CDR1 is MNHEY, CDR2 SVGAGI. The CDR3 DNA reads TGTGCCAGCAGTTACTCGCAGTCTAGCGGGAGTGGTCGGCAGTATTTT. Its translation: CASSYSQSSGSGRQYF.

The CDR3 reads CASSLERGLMSETQYF. As DNA, the CDR3 is TGTGCCAGCAGCTTGGAGCGGGGCCTCATGTCAGAGACCCAGTACTTC. The chain recombines TRBV5-6 with TRBJ2-5, with 7 nucleotides matching TRBD2. The CDR3 length is 16 residues. The V gene's germline CDR1 is SGHDT and CDR2 YYEEEE. V was pared by 0 bases and J by 4 bases, with 9 bases of the junction left unmatched.

V usage is TRBV27 and J usage is TRBJ2-7; TRBD2 aligns across 8 bases. Germline V lookup: CDR1 MNHEY, CDR2 SMNVEV (reference sequence). Trimming cost V 5 bases and J 3 bases; bases outside gene matches: 9. The CDR3 length is 15 residues. The CDR3 here is CASSPPGAGVYEQYF. CDR3 DNA sequence: TGTGCCAGCAGTCCCCCCGGAGCGGGGGTCTACGAGCAGTACTTC.

The chain employs TRBV18 and TRBJ2-1, with D unresolved. V lost 2 bases and J 4 bases, leaving 6 bases between the germline ends. This CDR3 spans 13 amino acids. CDR1 is KGHSH, CDR2 LQKENI, per germline. The chain's CDR3 is CASSPGGYNEQFF. In DNA, the CDR3 is TGTGCCAGCTCACCAGGCGGATACAATGAGCAGTTCTTC.

This clonotype was picked up a small number of times. The chain combines TRBV6-5 with TRBJ2-3, with TRBD2 matching 7 bases. The CDR3 extends over 12 amino acids. The V segment lost 8 bases and the J segment 4 bases; nucleotides outside the gene matches: 3. CDR1 is MNHEY and CDR2 is SVGAGI in the germline V gene. The CDR3 spells CASGSGADTQYF. DNA of the CDR3: TGTGCCAGCGGGAGCGGGGCAGATACGCAGTATTTT.

The genes are TRBV30 and TRBJ2-1, with D maybe TRBD2 (5 bases). This CDR3 comprises 14 residues. Germline V lookup: CDR1 GTSNPN, CDR2 SVGIG (reference sequence). Trimming removed 2 bases from V and 3 bases from J, with 11 bases in between. In nucleotides, the CDR3 is TGTGCCTGGAGTTCTAGCTTGAACTACAATGAGCAGTTCTTC. It specifies CAWSSSLNYNEQFF.

This clonotype was detected only a few times. The chain combines TRBV18 with TRBJ2-3; 11 bases map to TRBD1. CDR1 and CDR2 from the germline V gene are KGHSH and LQKENI. V was pared by 2 bases and J by 5 bases, with 3 bases of the junction left unmatched. CDR3 length equals 15 residues. CDR3 sequence reads: CASSPWTGGGDTQYF. The CDR3 DNA reads as TGTGCCAGCTCACCATGGACAGGGGGCGGAGATACGCAGTATTTT.

This chain uses TRBV7-6 with TRBJ2-3; D uncertain. Germline CDR1 and CDR2: SGHVS and FNYEAQ. The CDR3 totals 13 residues. The ends were cut back, 5 bases at V and 6 bases at J, with 12 bases in the middle. This CDR3 is CASSMQPVDTQYF. CDR3 DNA sequence: TGTGCCAGCAGCATGCAGCCGGTGGATACGCAGTATTTT.

The sample holds a few counts of this clonotype. The chain links TRBV30 to TRBJ1-2; D gene unclear. This CDR3 spans 13 amino acids. CDR1 GTSNPN and CDR2 SVGIG come from the germline V gene (reference sequence). Trimming took 3 bases from V and 6 from J, leaving 14 bases between them. DNA of the CDR3: TGTGCCTGGAGAGTTTCGCATTCGGATGGCTACACCTTC. As protein: CAWRVSHSDGYTF.

The chain joins TRBV30 to TRBJ2-7, with a possible D match to TRBD2 (6 bases). The CDR3 is made up of 14 amino acids. V gave up 2 bases and J gave up 1 base, with 12 bases separating them. Germline CDR1 reads GTSNPN; CDR2 reads SVGIG (reference sequence). The CDR3 reads CAWSSGTQSYEQYF. The CDR3 region has the DNA TGTGCCTGGAGTTCCGGGACTCAGTCCTACGAGCAGTACTTC.

The rearrangement uses TRBV5-1 and TRBJ2-7; 7 bases fit TRBD1. The CDR3 extends over 15 amino acids. V shed 0 bases and J 4 bases; nucleotides not matched to a gene: 7. Germline assignment: CDR1 SGHRS and CDR2 YFSETQ. CDR3 coding DNA: TGCGCCAGCAGCTTGGAAGGGGACAGTAGGTACGAGCAGTACTTC. Encoded protein: CASSLEGDSRYEQYF. The full variable domain, rest sourced from reference TRBV5-1 and TRBJ2-7, is KAGVTQTPRYLIKTRGQQVTLSCSPISGHRSVSWYQQTPGQGLQFLFEYFSETQRNKGNFPGRFSGRQFSNSRSEMNVSTLELGDSALYLCASSLEGDSRYEQYFGPGTRLTVT.